The source of this TCR beta chain is a study of beta chain features in type 1 diabetes. Study conclusions and caveats: Type 1 diabetes patients had moderately but significantly shorter TCRB CDR3s in all four CD4+ subsets.

Expressed TCRB transcripts got sequenced, as all isolated RNA was reverse transcribed. TCRdb's copy holds only in-frame clones and misses some; the assay was immunoSEQ multiplex PCR. Here the sample spans about 300,000 clones, about 13% being singletons. Turning to this clone: Its antigen is unknown.

The CDR3 has 14 residues. With 4 bases removed from V and 2 bases from J, the gap between germline ends came to 9 bases. Germline assignment: CDR1 MNHNY and CDR2 SVGAGI (reference sequence). This receptor was identified in a woman under 30 with type 1 diabetes. The sequenced sample was naive CD4+ T cells from blood. The V and J genes are TRBV6-6 and TRBJ2-1, with TRBD2 as a possible D gene (6 bases). This CDR3 reads CASSWRAAYNEQFF. The CDR3 coding sequence is TGTGCCAGCAGTTGGAGGGCCGCCTACAATGAGCAGTTCTTC.